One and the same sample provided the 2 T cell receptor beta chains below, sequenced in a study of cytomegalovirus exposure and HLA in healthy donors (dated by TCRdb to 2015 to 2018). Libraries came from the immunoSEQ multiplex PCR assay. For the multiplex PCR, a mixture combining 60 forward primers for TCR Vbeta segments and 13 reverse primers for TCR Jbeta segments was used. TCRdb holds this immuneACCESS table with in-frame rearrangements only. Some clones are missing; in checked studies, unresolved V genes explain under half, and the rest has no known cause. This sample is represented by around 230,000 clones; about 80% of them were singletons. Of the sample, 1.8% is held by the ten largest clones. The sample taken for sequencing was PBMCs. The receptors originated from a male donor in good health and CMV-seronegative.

The CDR3 loop is CASSLAGGPGNEQFF. CDR3 DNA sequence: TGTGCCAGCAGCTTAGCGGGAGGGCCGGGCAATGAGCAGTTCTTC. The V call is TRBV7-2, the J call TRBJ2-1, with 7 bases identical to TRBD2. Losses at the gene ends were 0 bases for V and 6 bases for J; bases not matched to a gene: 5. The CDR3 has 15 amino acids. Germline V gives CDR1 SGHTA, CDR2 FQGNSA.

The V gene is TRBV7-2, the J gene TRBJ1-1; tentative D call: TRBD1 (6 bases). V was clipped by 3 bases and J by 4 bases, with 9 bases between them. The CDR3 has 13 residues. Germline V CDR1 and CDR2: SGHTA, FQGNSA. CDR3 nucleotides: TGTGCCAGCAGCTTGCAGGGGAGCACTGAAGCTTTCTTT. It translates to CASSLQGSTEAFF.